A single sample is the source of the 25 T cell receptor beta chains below, sequenced in a study of cytomegalovirus exposure and HLA in healthy donors. PCR involved 60 Vbeta and 13 Jbeta primers. TCRdb keeps only in-frame clones here, not all; method: immunoSEQ multiplex PCR. The sample consists of some 120,000 clones, 70% to 80% of them appearing once. Sequenced input: PBMCs. These receptors were obtained from a human donor in good health.

The V gene is TRBV7-9, the J gene TRBJ1-1, with 7 bases identical to TRBD1. The CDR3 loop spans 18 amino acids. The J segment lost 1 base and the V segment lost 4 bases, leaving 15 bases of the junction unmatched. Germline assignment: CDR1 SEHNR and CDR2 FQNEAQ (reference sequence). This CDR3 is CASSSHKGGQLRNTEAFF. CDR3 nucleotide sequence: TGTGCCAGCAGCTCACACAAGGGGGGACAGCTCAGGAACACTGAAGCTTTCTTT.

This clone was recorded once. This chain links TRBV5-1 with TRBJ2-3; no definite D call. The CDR3 totals 15 residues. Trimming shortened V by 0 bases and J by 1 base, and 9 bases separated the two germline ends. Germline V gene data show CDR1 as SGHRS and CDR2 as YFSETQ. CDR3 sequence (DNA): TGCGCCAGCAGCTTGGACAATCAGGGCACAGATACGCAGTATTTT. It is translated as CASSLDNQGTDTQYF.

The DNA of the CDR3 is TGTGCCAGCAATGGGCCGGGACTAGCTGACGAGACCCAGTACTTC. Translated, it gives CASNGPGLADETQYF. The chain combines TRBV28 with TRBJ2-5; TRBD2 aligns across 9 bases. The CDR3 consists of 15 residues. The germline gives CDR1 MDHEN, CDR2 SYDVKM. J was trimmed by 5 bases and V by 7 bases; bases with no gene match: 11.

This sequence joins TRBV19 and TRBJ2-7; 7 nucleotides match TRBD1. Germline V gives CDR1 LNHDA, CDR2 SQIVND (reference sequence). The trim removed 1 base at V and 3 bases at J, leaving 6 bases unmatched. The CDR3 covers 15 residues. CDR3 nucleotides: TGTGCCAGTAGTATAGGACAGGGATCGGGCTACGAGCAGTACTTC. It specifies CASSIGQGSGYEQYF.

In this sample, this clone turned up a few times. V gene TRBV4-1 combines with J gene TRBJ1-6, with D perhaps matching TRBD1 (5 bases). Germline CDR1 and CDR2: MGHRA and YSYEKL. V was clipped by 6 bases and J by 0 bases, with 9 bases between them. CDR3 length: 15 amino acids. The CDR3 is CASSIDSSYNSPLHF. The CDR3 DNA follows: TGCGCCAGCAGTATAGACAGCTCCTATAATTCACCCCTCCACTTT.

The CDR3 is CATSRDSNTGEGNQPQHF. The CDR3 nucleotides read TGTGCCACCAGCAGAGATTCCAATACAGGGGAGGGCAATCAGCCCCAGCATTTT. The J gene is TRBJ1-5, the V gene TRBV15; 7 bases are a match to TRBD1. V trimming: 0 bases; J trimming: 2 bases; junction bases outside the gene matches: 10. CDR1 and CDR2 (germline): LNHNV, YYDKDF (reference sequence). The CDR3 extends over 18 amino acids.

About this clone: Other DNA sequences within the sample encode an identical CDR3. The chain combines TRBV5-6 with TRBJ2-7, with a tentative D call TRBD2 (6 bases). Per the germline V gene, CDR1 is SGHDT and CDR2 is YYEEEE. V was cut by 0 bases and J by 3 bases, with 7 bases left in between. This CDR3 is built from 13 residues. The CDR3 DNA reads TGTGCCAGCAGCTTGGTCGGGAGCTACGAGCAGTACTTC. Translated, it gives CASSLVGSYEQYF.

The chain joins TRBV9 to TRBJ2-1; D perhaps matches TRBD1 (6 bases). This CDR3 contains 14 residues. Germline lookup yields CDR1 SGDLS and CDR2 YYNGEE. Trimming stripped 3 bases from V and 8 bases from J, with 15 bases between. Here the CDR3 reads CASSASDPGDEQFF. Here the CDR3 DNA reads TGTGCCAGCAGCGCCTCAGACCCAGGGGATGAGCAGTTCTTC.

The rearrangement uses TRBV9 and TRBJ1-1; a possible D gene is TRBD1 (6 bases). CDR1 and CDR2 from the germline V gene are SGDLS and YYNGEE. The V end was cut by 7 bases, the J end by 1 base, with 11 bases between. The CDR3 has 13 residues. The CDR3 spells CASGSGQNTEAFF. CDR3 nucleotides: TGTGCCAGCGGGTCGGGACAGAACACTGAAGCTTTCTTT. Full variable domain (rest looked up from reference TRBV9 and TRBJ1-1): DSGVTQTPKHLITATGQRVTLRCSPRSGDLSVYWYQQSLDQGLQFLIQYYNGEERAKGNILERFSAQQFPDLHSELNLSSLELGDSALYFCASGSGQNTEAFFGQGTRLTVV.

The chain couples TRBV6-1 to TRBJ2-2; D perhaps matches TRBD2 (6 bases). The ends were cut back, 8 bases at V and 1 base at J, with 14 bases in the middle. The CDR3 spans 15 residues. From germline, CDR1 is MNHNS and CDR2 SASEGT. The CDR3 bases are TGTGCCAGCGCTGCCGGGACTTTGAACACCGGGGAGCTGTTTTTT. It yields the protein CASAAGTLNTGELFF.

This chain uses TRBV28 with TRBJ1-2; D is unclear. There are 15 residues in the CDR3. Trimming removed 7 bases at V and 7 bases at J, with 22 bases between. The germline gives CDR1 MDHEN, CDR2 SYDVKM. The CDR3 nucleotides are TGTGCCAGCACCCGGATTGTCGGGGTTAAGGGTGGCTACACCTTC. Protein: CASTRIVGVKGGYTF.

CDR3 sequence (DNA): TGCGCCAGCAGCCAAGATCGGCAGGTCACCGGGGAGCTGTTTTTT. This translates into CASSQDRQVTGELFF. The chain employs TRBV4-3 and TRBJ2-2; D gene uncertain. This CDR3 is built from 15 residues. Germline V gene sequence: CDR1 LGHNA, CDR2 YSLEER. Between the trimmed V and J ends, which lost 0 bases and 4 bases, there was a span of 9 bases.

The V call is TRBV5-4, the J call TRBJ2-5; 9 positions match TRBD2. After removal of 0 bases from V and 4 bases from J, the junction contained 7 bases not matched to a gene. Germline V gives CDR1 SGHNT, CDR2 YYREEE (reference sequence). The length of the CDR3 is 16 residues. The DNA of the CDR3 is TGTGCCAGCAGCTTGGGAGGGGCTAGCGGGACAGAGACCCAGTACTTC. Encoded protein: CASSLGGASGTETQYF.

V and J are TRBV7-2 and TRBJ2-2; 9 positions agree with TRBD1. Germline V gene lookup returns CDR1 SGHTA and CDR2 FQGNSA. The CDR3 sequence is 15 residues long. V trimming: 8 bases; J trimming: 4 bases; junction bases outside the gene matches: 8. This chain's CDR3 is CASRKGQGGTGELFF. The CDR3 region has the DNA TGTGCCAGCCGCAAGGGACAGGGCGGCACCGGGGAGCTGTTTTTT.

CDR3 coding DNA: TGTGCCAGCAGCTTAGTTGGGGGCGGGGGATCCCTCCACTTT. Protein: CASSLVGGGGSLHF. The V and J genes are TRBV7-2 and TRBJ1-6; tentatively, D is TRBD1 (6 bases). This CDR3 region has 14 residues. The V end lost 1 base, the J end lost 14 bases, and 15 bases lay between the germline ends. Germline V gene lookup returns CDR1 SGHTA and CDR2 FQGNSA.

This sequence joins TRBV7-8 and TRBJ1-2, with a tentative D call TRBD1 (6 bases). Germline lookup yields CDR1 SGHVS and CDR2 FQNEAQ. The CDR3 is made up of 14 amino acids. The V and J ends lost 5 bases and 8 bases respectively, with 18 bases between them. The DNA for the CDR3 is TGTGCCAGCAGCCTATTACAGGGAGTAGTAGGCTACACCTTC. Encoded protein: CASSLLQGVVGYTF. Using reference TRBV7-8 and TRBJ1-2 for the parts outside the CDR3, the full variable domain is GAGVSQSPRYKVAKRGQDVALRCDPISGHVSLFWYQQALGQGPEFLTYFQNEAQLDKSGLPSDRFFAERPEGSVSTLKIQRTQQEDSAVYLCASSLLQGVVGYTFGSGTRLTVV.

This chain links TRBV21-1 with TRBJ2-3; the table assigns TRBD2, which was not confirmed against the DNA. TRBV21-1 is labeled a pseudogene. The CDR3 contains 17 residues. CDR3 bases: TGTGCCAGCAGCAAAGTGATGGCGGGGGCCTGCACAGATACGCAGTATTTT. Encoded protein: CASSKVMAGACTDTQYF.

The CDR3 nucleotides read TGTGCCAGCAGCTTTACTCCGAAGATAGCCAAAAACATTCAGTACTTC. Translating gives CASSFTPKIAKNIQYF. The chain combines TRBV7-9 with TRBJ2-4; D remains unclear. Germline V gene lookup returns CDR1 SEHNR and CDR2 FQNEAQ (reference sequence). V gave up 3 bases and J gave up 0 bases, with 12 bases separating them. The CDR3 is made up of 16 amino acids.

This chain links TRBV6-5 with TRBJ1-1; D ambiguous. This CDR3 region has 13 residues. In germline, CDR1 is MNHEY, CDR2 SVGAGI. Trimming left V 2 bases short and J 1 base short, with 5 bases between. The CDR3 here is CASSYEGNTEAFF. CDR3 sequence (DNA): TGTGCCAGCAGTTACGAGGGGAACACTGAAGCTTTCTTT.

The CDR3 DNA sequence: TGTGCCAGTAGTATAGGTACGGTGAACACTGAAGCTTTCTTT. It encodes CASSIGTVNTEAFF. The rearrangement uses TRBV19 and TRBJ1-1; D is unresolved. V was trimmed by 1 base and J by 0 bases, leaving 6 bases between them. Germline V gene data show CDR1 as LNHDA and CDR2 as SQIVND (reference sequence). The CDR3 has 14 residues.

The chain joins TRBV6-5 to TRBJ1-3; D unclear. The ends were cut back, 2 bases at V and 1 base at J, with 6 bases in the middle. Per germline, CDR1 MNHEY and CDR2 SVGAGI. CDR3 length equals 14 residues. In DNA form, the CDR3 reads TGTGCCAGCAGTTACATGGAGTCTGGAAACACCATATATTTT. It codes for CASSYMESGNTIYF.

The rearrangement links TRBV29-1 to TRBJ2-1; 8 nucleotides agree with TRBD2. There are 13 residues in the CDR3. Unmatched junction bases numbered 8, after V lost 6 bases and J lost 7 bases. Germline CDR1 SQVTM, CDR2 ANQGSEA. The CDR3 nucleotides read TGCAGCGTGGGGGGGCTAGCGGGTAATGAGCAGTTCTTC. Protein sequence: CSVGGLAGNEQFF.

The chain recombines TRBV19 with TRBJ2-3, with 8 bases identical to TRBD1. CDR3 length: 15 amino acids. With 4 bases clipped from V and 3 bases from J, the junction kept 6 bases outside the gene matches. Germline CDR1 and CDR2: LNHDA and SQIVND (reference sequence). In DNA, the CDR3 is TGTGCCAGTAGTAAAGGCGGACAGGGAACAGATACGCAGTATTTT. Translated, it gives CASSKGGQGTDTQYF.

The chain recombines TRBV2 with TRBJ2-2; 8 bases agree with TRBD2. Germline trimming cut 6 bases from V and 3 bases from J; bases unmatched to any gene: 6. Germline V gene data show CDR1 as SNHLY and CDR2 as FYNNEI. CDR3 size: 15 residues. This CDR3 reads CASRIAGTDTGELFF. CDR3 DNA sequence: TGTGCCAGCAGGATAGCGGGAACGGACACCGGGGAGCTGTTTTTT.

This chain uses TRBV6-5 with TRBJ1-2; weak D call: TRBD1 (5 bases). The germline V gene has CDR1 MNHEY and CDR2 SVGAGI. With 5 bases removed from V and 4 bases from J, the gap between germline ends came to 17 bases. The CDR3 has 15 residues. The CDR3 DNA sequence: TGTGCCAGCAGTCCTCGGGAGGGGTTTAGCTATGGCTACACCTTC. Translated, it gives CASSPREGFSYGYTF.